Included here is one T cell receptor (beta chain) sequence, with context. The antigen is unknown. Germline V gene data show CDR1 as MGHRA and CDR2 as YSYEKL. The CDR3 runs 17 residues. V gave up 5 bases and J gave up 6 bases; unmatched junction bases: 16. This table comes from immunoSEQ multiplex PCR, and its TCRdb copy is limited to in-frame clones, with some not included. The repertoire includes around 120,000 clones, roughly 85% of them detected once, and 2% to 3% sits in the top ten. This specimen belongs to a study of T cell responses to AZD1222 COVID-19 vaccine. Study-level points and caveats: Only 5 or 6 individuals given AZD1222 were seropositive at baseline. Repertoires were obtained only post-peak T cell response.

Pooled together were second doses at about 4 or about 12 weeks. The starting material was peripheral blood, obtained 28 days after the second AZD1222 dose. The TCR sequence derives from an adult who received the AZD1222 COVID-19 vaccine. The chain employs TRBV4-1 and TRBJ2-5, with 9 bases lining up with TRBD1. CDR3 residues: CASSNQIRTGDRKTQYF. The CDR3 bases are TGCGCCAGCAGCAATCAGATCCGGACAGGGGATCGAAAGACCCAGTACTTC.